This TCR beta chain was sequenced in a study of neurological immune-mediated disorders. CDR1 SEHNR and CDR2 FQNEAQ come from the germline V gene (reference sequence). CDR3 size: 17 residues. Trimming left V 7 bases short and J 0 bases short, with 19 bases between. A 10-nucleotide random UMI tagged transcripts in template-switch 5'RACE cDNA synthesis. MiXCR was run by TCRdb on the 5' RACE reads, yielding one entry per CDR3 protein. The sample records 95,000 to 150,000 distinct CDR3 sequences, approximately 3.2% being singletons. Study findings and constraints: CDR3 amino acid sequences of expanded clones were not shared across subjects, a result suggesting private repertoires in all groups. HTLV-1-associated myelopathy showed the most TCR clonal expansion; multiple sclerosis the least, below healthy controls. When grouped phylogenetically, the repertoires of 18 of the 34 multiple sclerosis patients fell together in one related-CDR3 cluster, which is a possible signature.

Points on this clonotype: The antigen remains unidentified.

The specimen was PBMCs. The chain combines TRBV7-9 with TRBJ1-3; a weak D match, TRBD1 (5 bases). The TCR comes from a woman younger than 45 with multiple sclerosis. This CDR3 is CASTPLGGLRSGNTIYF. The CDR3 DNA sequence: TGTGCCAGCACCCCACTGGGGGGACTTCGCTCTGGAAACACCATATATTTT.